This T cell receptor (beta chain) was sequenced for a study of immunodeficiency (dated by TCRdb to the late 2010s). With regard to the full study: To search for oligoclonality and VDJ recombination defects, the researchers carried out a repertoire analysis. Overall results and qualifications from the work: CD4+ T cell V-J pairing and productive entropy appeared similar between patients and controls. Based on top-100 and total clonotype frequencies, severe oligoclonality showed up in patient CD8+ T cells, whereas patient CD4+ T cells did not show severe oligoclonality. In the entropy comparisons of patients against healthy controls, patients were shown as n=3 (open circles), and an effect of thymic development was suggested only as a possibility.

Remarks on this clone: The antigen this receptor binds is unknown. Per-nucleotide qualities are absent, and no much larger clonotype sits a single base away.

Patients had fewer naive CD4 and especially CD8 T cells, with expanded effector memory subpopulations. Before TCR sequencing, CD3+CD4+ T cells were sorted out of fresh PBMCs. Genomic DNA was isolated using the QIAamp DNA Blood Mini Kit and then sent out for immunoSEQ repertoire analysis. Multiplex PCR was used to amplify CDR3 regions from a standard amount of genomic DNA template. An Illumina platform was used to sequence the PCR products. Under the source paper's analysis protocol: Alignment of sequences was done against a reference, and the V, D and J gene definitions came from IMGT. To get rid of PCR and sequencing errors, closely related sequences were merged using a nearest-neighbor clustering algorithm. V, D and J usage in productive unique and total sequences was analyzed using ImmunoSEQ Analyzer tools and R version 3.6.1. Sourced from immuneACCESS, this table was stored by TCRdb with only in-frame sequences that have V and J called. A share of the clones is absent; for the studies checked, an unresolved V gene accounts for under half, and the remainder has no known explanation. Clonal size and the V and J genes are those of that table, whereas D and trimming came from the DNA. The sample table lists 2,000 to 3,000 clones, roughly 90% of them with a count of one. Together, the top ten hold 6.5% to 8.5% of the sample.

V is cut by 0 bases and J by 8 bases, and the space between the germline ends is 11 bases. From cysteine to phenylalanine, the CDR3 is 14 amino acids long. The CDR3 DNA has 42 bases and is translated from base 1. CDR1 and CDR2 are read off the germline V gene as MNHEY and SVGAGI. This chain joins TRBV6-5 to TRBJ2-1; D gene: possibly TRBD1, on 5 matching bases. Source material: CD4+ T cells from blood. This TCR was recovered from a girl aged 5 to 17 with POLD1 deficiency. The CDR3 corresponds to CASSYSSRVDEQFF. The bases are TGTGCCAGCAGTTACTCGTCCAGGGTGGATGAGCAGTTCTTC.